Following are 19 T cell receptor beta chains from one sample sequenced in a study of blood T cell repertoires in COVID-19. Sequenced by immunoSEQ multiplex PCR; TCRdb stores in-frame clones only, minus some. The sample consists of around 310,000 clones, over 75% of them appearing once. Sequenced sample: peripheral blood. The receptor source for this set is a woman in her forties or fifties with active or convalescent COVID-19.

The J gene is TRBJ2-5, the V gene TRBV6-5; D is perhaps TRBD2 (6 bases). Trimming shortened V by 9 bases and J by 4 bases, and 21 bases separated the two germline ends. The CDR3 sequence is 15 residues long. Per the germline V gene, CDR1 is MNHEY and CDR2 is SVGAGI. CDR3 residues: CASRLAGITGETQYF. CDR3 DNA: TGTGCCAGTCGACTCGCGGGGATAACTGGAGAGACCCAGTACTTC.

In regard to this clone: Other DNA sequences in the sample encode the same CDR3. This chain connects TRBV6-5 to TRBJ2-7; 11 bases line up with TRBD1. Germline-derived CDR1 and CDR2 are MNHEY and SVGAGI. The CDR3 is made up of 14 amino acids. The V gene end was trimmed by 6 bases and the J gene end by 2 bases; junction bases not matched to a gene: 3. The CDR3 coding sequence is TGTGCCAGCAGCCCGGGACAGGGGGCCTACGAGCAGTACTTC. This encodes CASSPGQGAYEQYF.

The chain links TRBV2 to TRBJ1-2; D unresolved. CDR1 SNHLY and CDR2 FYNNEI come from the germline V gene. With 4 bases removed from V and 3 bases from J, the gap between germline ends came to 9 bases. This CDR3 comprises 13 residues. CDR3 sequence: CASSVESYYGYTF. CDR3 bases: TGTGCCAGCAGTGTTGAGTCCTACTATGGCTACACCTTC.

This chain links TRBV7-2 with TRBJ2-1; TRBD2 matches at 8 bases. The V gene end was trimmed by 5 bases and the J gene end by 10 bases; junction bases not matched to a gene: 7. The CDR3 sequence is 13 residues long. Germline CDR1 SGHTA, CDR2 FQGNSA. Here the CDR3 reads CASSKGLVGEQFF. DNA of the CDR3: TGTGCCAGCAGCAAGGGACTAGTTGGCGAGCAGTTCTTC.

This clone has just a few counts. The chain links TRBV19 to TRBJ1-1; TRBD1 is a possible D gene (6 bases). From germline, CDR1 is LNHDA and CDR2 SQIVND (reference sequence). Trimming took off 1 base at V and 5 bases at J, with 17 bases between the two ends. This CDR3 has 16 amino acids. The DNA for the CDR3 is TGTGCCAGTAGTATAGCTTCCACAGGGTTGGGGACTGAAGCTTTCTTT. It codes for CASSIASTGLGTEAFF.

The rearrangement joins TRBV4-3 to TRBJ2-1; the match to TRBD1 covers 11 bases. The CDR3 is 17 residues long. With V trimmed by 3 bases and J by 6 bases, 10 bases remained unmatched. Germline V lookup: CDR1 LGHNA, CDR2 YSLEER. CDR3 loop: CASSQEAGTGGVNEQFF. The CDR3 DNA reads TGCGCCAGCAGCCAGGAAGCCGGGACAGGGGGTGTCAATGAGCAGTTCTTC.

This clone was picked up one time. The chain links TRBV6-2 or TRBV6-3 to TRBJ1-2; no reliable D call. The ends were cut back, 2 bases at V and 3 bases at J, with 25 bases in the middle. The CDR3 sequence is 19 residues long. The V gene's germline CDR1 is MNHEY and CDR2 SVGEGT. CDR3 sequence reads: CASSYTPPAGLLGDYGYTF. CDR3 coding DNA: TGTGCCAGCAGTTACACTCCACCCGCTGGACTCCTTGGGGACTATGGCTACACCTTC.

This rearrangement joins TRBV7-6 to TRBJ2-1, with 13 bases that match TRBD2. V shed 5 bases and J 0 bases; nucleotides not matched to a gene: 13. The CDR3 contains 20 residues. Germline-derived CDR1 and CDR2 are SGHVS and FNYEAQ. CDR3 region: CASSHSPPTSGGSSYNEQFF. The CDR3, as DNA: TGTGCCAGCAGCCATTCCCCACCGACTAGCGGGGGGAGCTCCTACAATGAGCAGTTCTTC. Based on the CDR3 plus reference TRBV7-6 and TRBJ2-1, the full variable domain is GAGVSQSPRYKVTKRGQDVALRCDPISGHVSLYWYRQALGQGPEFLTYFNYEAQQDKSGLPNDRFSAERPEGSISTLTIQRTEQRDSAMYRCASSHSPPTSGGSSYNEQFFGPGTRLTVL.

The chain links TRBV9 to TRBJ2-3, with 8 bases identical to TRBD2. Trimming removed 4 bases from V and 0 bases from J; junction bases left unmatched: 10. The CDR3 totals 17 residues. The V gene's germline CDR1 is SGDLS and CDR2 YYNGEE. The CDR3 spells CASSHPNLAGSTDTQYF. The CDR3 nucleotides are TGTGCCAGCAGCCACCCCAACCTAGCGGGCAGCACAGATACGCAGTATTTT.

The rearrangement links TRBV4-3 to TRBJ1-2; TRBD1 matches at 7 bases. The V gene end was trimmed by 2 bases and the J gene end by 2 bases; junction bases not matched to a gene: 5. CDR3 size: 15 residues. In germline, CDR1 is LGHNA, CDR2 YSLEER. In DNA, the CDR3 is TGCGCCAGCAGCCAATTCCGGGACAGCAACTATGGCTACACCTTC. Translating gives CASSQFRDSNYGYTF.

This clone appeared a single time. V gene TRBV5-4 combines with J gene TRBJ2-2; tentative D call: TRBD2 (5 bases). The ends were cut back, 5 bases at V and 0 bases at J, with 11 bases in the middle. Germline CDR1 is SGHNT and CDR2 is YYREEE (reference sequence). The CDR3 covers 15 residues. CDR3 region: CASSSGLANTGELFF. The DNA of the CDR3 is TGTGCCAGCAGTTCTGGACTGGCGAACACCGGGGAGCTGTTTTTT.

In nucleotides, the CDR3 is TGTGCCAGCAGTGACTCGATACAGGGGGACACTGAAGCTTTCTTT. Translated: CASSDSIQGDTEAFF. J is TRBJ1-1 and V is TRBV6-4, with TRBD1 identical over 8 bases. The CDR3 runs to 15 residues. V lost 0 bases and J lost 3; bases outside the gene matches: 3. CDR1 and CDR2 from the germline V gene are MRHNA and SNTAGT.

This clone was found a few times. The chain links TRBV18 to TRBJ2-7, with 13 bases aligning to TRBD2. J was trimmed by 4 bases and V by 3 bases; bases with no gene match: 15. There are 19 residues in the CDR3. Germline V gene lookup returns CDR1 KGHSH and CDR2 LQKENI. CDR3 sequence: CASSPTAGTSGIQIYEQYF. The CDR3 region has the DNA TGTGCCAGCTCACCTACGGCCGGGACTAGCGGGATCCAAATTTACGAGCAGTACTTC.

The V and J genes are TRBV28 and TRBJ1-1, with 7 bases aligning to TRBD1. The trim removed 2 bases at V and 8 bases at J, leaving 8 bases unmatched. This CDR3 comprises 14 residues. The V gene's germline CDR1 is MDHEN and CDR2 SYDVKM. The DNA of the CDR3 is TGTGCCAGCAGTTTAGCCCACAGGGGCATGGAAGCTTTCTTT. Protein product: CASSLAHRGMEAFF.

This clone was found once. The V and J genes are TRBV3-1 (or the pseudogene TRBV3-2) and TRBJ2-1; D call uncertain. The CDR3 consists of 18 residues. Germline V gene sequence: CDR1 LGHDT, CDR2 YNNKEL (reference sequence). With 0 bases removed from V and 0 bases from J, the gap between germline ends came to 15 bases. As DNA, the CDR3 is TGTGCCAGCAGCCAAGATTCCCCAGCTTCTAGCTCCTACAATGAGCAGTTCTTC. This encodes CASSQDSPASSSYNEQFF.

The genes are TRBV6-5 and TRBJ1-4; 9 nucleotides agree with TRBD1. Germline CDR1 is MNHEY and CDR2 is SVGAGI. CDR3 length: 15 residues. Unmatched junction bases numbered 8, after V lost 5 bases and J lost 7 bases. The CDR3 reads CASSRGQGRSEKLFF. CDR3 sequence (DNA): TGTGCCAGCAGTCGGGGACAGGGAAGAAGTGAAAAACTGTTTTTT.

The chain couples TRBV3-1 (or the pseudogene TRBV3-2) to TRBJ1-3; the D gene is possibly TRBD1 (6 bases). V lost 6 bases and J lost 6, with 15 bases in between. The CDR3 is made up of 14 amino acids. Germline CDR1 is LGHDT and CDR2 is YNNKEL (reference sequence). The CDR3 reads CASSSTGLTNTIYF. The CDR3 DNA reads as TGTGCCAGCAGTTCTACAGGGTTGACAAACACCATATATTTT.

The V gene is TRBV15, the J gene TRBJ2-2; D gene uncertain. V was cut by 0 bases and J by 5 bases, with 4 bases left in between. The CDR3 length is 13 residues. Germline V CDR1 and CDR2: LNHNV, YYDKDF (reference sequence). The CDR3 nucleotides read TGTGCCACCAGCAGAGATAAAACCGGGGAGCTGTTTTTT. As protein: CATSRDKTGELFF. Variable domain in full (rest from reference TRBV15 and TRBJ2-2): DAMVIQNPRYQVTQFGKPVTLSCSQTLNHNVMYWYQQKSSQAPKLLFHYYDKDFNNEADTPDNFQSRRPNTSFCFLDIRSPGLGDTAMYLCATSRDKTGELFFGEGSRLTVL.

The CDR3, as DNA: TGTGCCAGCAGTCCCCAGATCGGGGAGCTGTTTTTT. Its translation is CASSPQIGELFF. This chain joins TRBV28 and TRBJ2-2, with D unclear. The germline CDR1 and CDR2 sequences are MDHEN and SYDVKM. This CDR3 is built from 12 residues. Trimming cost V 5 bases and J 7 bases, with 8 bases left between them.